A selection of T cell receptor beta chains follows, all from one sample in a study of T cell repertoires in cytomegalovirus infection. TCRdb fed the reads into MiXCR, producing one record per CDR3 protein. The repertoire holds under 350,000 distinct CDR3 sequences, less than 25% seen once, with under 25% in the top ten. Which antigens these TCRs recognize remains unknown. Sequences were derived from cultured PBMCs, sampled from culture after CMV antigen stimulation. These receptors originate from a human donor in good health (CMV status not recorded). Some clones in this sample may be carry-over from other donors' samples. The CDR3 runs from the conserved cysteine through the conserved F or W. Each record gives: V gene, J gene, CDR3 protein.

V: TRBV27
J: TRBJ1-5
CDR3: CASAGTGSQPQHF

V: TRBV27
J: TRBJ1-2
CDR3: CASSLSGLYGYTF

V: TRBV7-2
J: TRBJ2-5
CDR3: CASNIGGAQETQYF

V: TRBV4-3
J: TRBJ2-1
CDR3: CASSQRQGGYGNEQFF

V: TRBV12-3/TRBV12-4
J: TRBJ2-3
CDR3: CASSLGLAGHGRTDTQYF

V: TRBV7-2
J: TRBJ1-2
CDR3: CASSPQGEANYGYTF

V: TRBV5-8
J: TRBJ2-3
CDR3: CASSARLALRTDTQYF

V: TRBV7-8
J: TRBJ1-2
CDR3: CASSPYRQGARGYTF

V: TRBV5-6
J: TRBJ1-5
CDR3: CASSDGDQPQHF

V: TRBV7-2
J: TRBJ2-2
CDR3: CASSRQWNTGELFF

V: TRBV12-3/TRBV12-4
J: TRBJ1-5
CDR3: CASSRTGGHQPQHF

V: TRBV5-1
J: TRBJ1-4
CDR3: CASSFAGQGNEKLFF

V: TRBV29-1
J: TRBJ2-1
CDR3: CSVEPQGGPSEQFF

V: TRBV12-3/TRBV12-4
J: TRBJ1-2
CDR3: CASSLGQGRDGYTF

V: TRBV4-2
J: TRBJ2-5
CDR3: CASSQGGPQETQYF

V: TRBV20-1
J: TRBJ2-7
CDR3: CSAKTATYEQYF

V: TRBV11-3
J: TRBJ1-1
CDR3: CASSSGHLNTEAFF

V: TRBV7-3
J: TRBJ2-7
CDR3: CASSLEATAPYEQYF

V: TRBV12-3/TRBV12-4
J: TRBJ2-1
CDR3: CASSLAGPTYNEQFF

V: TRBV29-1
J: TRBJ1-2
CDR3: CSTGVAGRPVGYTF

V: TRBV27
J: TRBJ2-6
CDR3: CASSLGTGANVLTF

V: TRBV4-1
J: TRBJ1-1
CDR3: CASSPRTILNTEAFF

V: TRBV19
J: TRBJ1-1
CDR3: CASRMREQNTEAFF

V: TRBV11-3
J: TRBJ2-1
CDR3: CASSSRTGSNYNEQFF

V: TRBV24-1
J: TRBJ2-1
CDR3: CATSHPPLSTRSSYNEQFF

V: TRBV12-3/TRBV12-4
J: TRBJ2-7
CDR3: CASSQRTVSSYEQYF

V: TRBV6-5
J: TRBJ2-1
CDR3: CASRPDTRNEQFF

V: TRBV27
J: TRBJ2-1
CDR3: CASSTGLLVAEDEQFF

V: TRBV5-1
J: TRBJ1-3
CDR3: CASSLAGQRSSGNTIYF

V: TRBV7-2
J: TRBJ2-1
CDR3: CASSSAGTLYTEQFF

V: TRBV7-2
J: TRBJ2-7
CDR3: CASSSTGLHEQYF

V: TRBV6-2/TRBV6-3
J: TRBJ2-7
CDR3: CASSYELAGVYEQYF

V: TRBV7-2
J: TRBJ1-5
CDR3: CASSSQNNQPQHF

V: TRBV6-1
J: TRBJ2-3
CDR3: CASSEMGSYTDTQYF

V: TRBV7-2
J: TRBJ2-5
CDR3: CASSLAAATQETQYF

V: TRBV12-3/TRBV12-4
J: TRBJ1-1
CDR3: CASRNERHTGEAFF

V: TRBV5-4
J: TRBJ2-3
CDR3: CASSYRLAASTDTQYF

V: TRBV6-2/TRBV6-3
J: TRBJ1-2
CDR3: CASGIQGYGYTF

V: TRBV9
J: TRBJ1-2
CDR3: CATQTKPPGAFYGYTF

V: TRBV27
J: TRBJ1-5
CDR3: CAIRKAGQGRGGSNQPQHF

V: TRBV20-1
J: TRBJ2-7
CDR3: CSAKAPSTPHYEQYF

V: TRBV27
J: TRBJ1-6
CDR3: CASSLRTGTHNSPLHF

V: TRBV11-2
J: TRBJ1-3
CDR3: CASSSGGISPGNTIYF

V: TRBV7-8
J: TRBJ2-3
CDR3: CASRKTRGERGRTDTQYF

V: TRBV6-8
J: TRBJ2-1
CDR3: CASNWDYGANNEQFF

V: TRBV19
J: TRBJ2-6
CDR3: CASSIPGPGANVLTF

V: TRBV12-5
J: TRBJ1-2
CDR3: CAIGDRPNYGYTF

V: TRBV27
J: TRBJ2-1
CDR3: CASSSLPQGGEQFF

V: TRBV7-8
J: TRBJ1-1
CDR3: CASSTLSQGRTEAFF

V: TRBV29-1
J: TRBJ2-5
CDR3: CSVGTSGETQYF

V: TRBV4-1
J: TRBJ2-7
CDR3: CASSQGGGRGPYEQYF

V: TRBV29-1
J: TRBJ2-3
CDR3: CSVSPGLAADTQYF

V: TRBV4-1
J: TRBJ1-2
CDR3: CASSRTTGGSFCGYTF